The entry that follows covers one T cell receptor beta chain sequence. The sample belongs to a study of blood T cell repertoires in COVID-19. Original data processing: Quantification of nucleated cells was approximated via reference gene primer amplification. The method was immunoSEQ multiplex PCR; TCRdb's version includes in-frame clones alone and lacks a portion of them. V, J and clone size were drawn from that table, and D and trimming were deduced from the DNA. This table holds roughly 72,000 clones, 88% found once. The CDR3 runs to 14 residues. Looked up from germline, CDR1 is MNHEY and CDR2 is SMNVEV (reference sequence). V was shortened by 6 bases and J by 0 bases, with 12 bases between the two germline ends.

Material for sequencing was peripheral blood. The source is a human donor in a cohort sampled during active COVID-19. This chain joins TRBV27 and TRBJ2-7; D might be TRBD1 (6 bases). The DNA of the CDR3 is TGTGCCAGCAGGAGCAGGGGCCGCTCCTACGAGCAGTACTTC. This gives the protein CASRSRGRSYEQYF.